The 20 T cell receptor beta chains listed next were all sequenced from one sample in a study of blood T cell repertoires in COVID-19. Profiling relied on immunoSEQ multiplex PCR, and the TCRdb table lists in-frame clones only, not all of them. The sample yields about 130,000 clones, 90% seen once. Specimen: peripheral blood. The receptors originated from a middle-aged man with active COVID-19.

This chain connects TRBV11-2 to TRBJ2-1, with TRBD2 identical over 12 bases. CDR3 length: 16 amino acids. V gave up 2 bases and J gave up 7 bases; unmatched junction bases: 6. CDR1 is SGHAT, CDR2 FQNNGV, per germline. CDR3: CASSLLAGGVGNEQFF. In DNA, the CDR3 is TGTGCCAGCAGCTTACTAGCGGGAGGGGTGGGGAATGAGCAGTTCTTC.

The gene calls are TRBV7-2 and TRBJ2-2; TRBD2 matches 9 bases. The J segment lost 1 base and the V segment lost 10 bases, leaving 1 base of the junction unmatched. The CDR3 loop spans 13 amino acids. CDR1 SGHTA and CDR2 FQGNSA come from the germline V gene. CDR3 sequence: CATTSGNTGELFF. DNA for the CDR3: TGTGCCACGACTAGCGGGAACACCGGGGAGCTGTTTTTT.

The CDR3 region has the DNA TGTGCCAGCAGCTTAGGGTCCGGGGGTCGCACTGAAGCTTTCTTT. Encoded protein: CASSLGSGGRTEAFF. The chain is built from TRBV7-9 and TRBJ1-1; the D gene is possibly TRBD1 (5 bases). The germline V gene encodes CDR1 SEHNR and CDR2 FQNEAQ (reference sequence). V was shortened by 1 base and J by 4 bases, with 13 bases between the two germline ends. This CDR3 comprises 15 residues. Complete variable domain (other parts from reference TRBV7-9 and TRBJ1-1): DTGVSQNPRHKITKRGQNVTFRCDPISEHNRLYWYRQTLGQGPEFLTYFQNEAQLEKSRLLSDRFSAERPKGSFSTLEIQRTEQGDSAMYLCASSLGSGGRTEAFFGQGTRLTVV.

The chain couples TRBV30 to TRBJ2-5; TRBD2 is a possible D gene (6 bases). Looked up from germline, CDR1 is GTSNPN and CDR2 is SVGIG (reference sequence). V lost 1 base and J lost 4, with 10 bases in between. The CDR3 is 13 residues long. The chain's CDR3 is CAWSGGSGETQYF. The CDR3 DNA sequence: TGTGCCTGGAGTGGTGGTAGCGGAGAGACCCAGTACTTC. The complete variable domain, with remaining parts taken from reference TRBV30 and TRBJ2-5, reads SQTIHQWPATLVQPVGSPLSLECTVEGTSNPNLYWYRQAAGRGLQLLFYSVGIGQISSEVPQNLSASRPQDRQFILSSKKLLLSDSGFYLCAWSGGSGETQYFGPGTRLLVL.

This clone showed up just a few times. The rearrangement uses TRBV30 and TRBJ1-5; 7 nucleotides match TRBD1. The V gene end was trimmed by 3 bases and the J gene end by 9 bases; junction bases not matched to a gene: 8. CDR3 length: 13 amino acids. Germline values: CDR1 GTSNPN, CDR2 SVGIG (reference sequence). CDR3 sequence: CAWRGQLDMPQHF. In nucleotides, the CDR3 is TGTGCCTGGAGGGGACAGTTAGATATGCCCCAGCATTTT.

V usage is TRBV10-1 and J usage is TRBJ2-1; no clear D. Looked up from germline, CDR1 is WNHNN and CDR2 is SYGVQD (reference sequence). CDR3 length: 16 residues. V was trimmed by 2 bases and J by 0 bases, leaving 11 bases between them. CDR3 DNA sequence: TGCGCCAGCAGTGAGGGTGGCGGCCGCTCCTACAATGAGCAGTTCTTC. Its translation is CASSEGGGRSYNEQFF.

The chain recombines TRBV11-3 with TRBJ2-3; the match to TRBD1 covers 7 bases. The germline V gene has CDR1 SGHNT and CDR2 YENEEA. This CDR3 contains 17 residues. Trimming at V came to 5 bases and at J to 0 bases, leaving 11 bases not matched to a gene. CDR3 nucleotides: TGTGCCAGCAGCCCCCGCCCACAGGGGTCTAGCACAGATACGCAGTATTTT. Translation gives CASSPRPQGSSTDTQYF.

V and J are TRBV10-1 and TRBJ2-7, with 12 bases matching TRBD1. The CDR3 consists of 14 residues. The V segment lost 5 bases and the J segment 5 bases; nucleotides outside the gene matches: 4. Germline CDR1 WNHNN, CDR2 SYGVQD (reference sequence). The CDR3 nucleotides read TGCGCCAGCAGTAGGGACAGGGGGCAGGACGAGCAGTACTTC. Its translation is CASSRDRGQDEQYF.

The chain couples TRBV7-8 to TRBJ1-6; perhaps TRBD1 as D (5 bases). V was clipped by 1 base and J by 7 bases, with 11 bases between them. Germline V gives CDR1 SGHVS, CDR2 FQNEAQ. The CDR3 is 15 amino acids. The CDR3 DNA reads as TGTGCCAGCAGCTTAGTAGGCAGGGTGAATTCACCCCTCCACTTT. Translation: CASSLVGRVNSPLHF. The full variable domain, completed using reference TRBV7-8 and TRBJ1-6, is GAGVSQSPRYKVAKRGQDVALRCDPISGHVSLFWYQQALGQGPEFLTYFQNEAQLDKSGLPSDRFFAERPEGSVSTLKIQRTQQEDSAVYLCASSLVGRVNSPLHFGNGTRLTVT.

The chain uses TRBV5-1 and TRBJ2-3; D gene uncertain. Germline V gene data show CDR1 as SGHRS and CDR2 as YFSETQ. The CDR3 has 13 residues. V lost 5 bases to trimming and J lost 2 bases, with 9 bases between them. The CDR3 here is CASRSFFTDTQYF. The CDR3 DNA reads as TGCGCCAGCAGGAGTTTTTTCACAGATACGCAGTATTTT.

This sequence joins TRBV20-1 and TRBJ1-2, with a possible D match to TRBD1 (6 bases). The V gene's germline CDR1 is DFQATT and CDR2 SNEGSKA (reference sequence). The ends were cut back, 5 bases at V and 13 bases at J, with 14 bases in the middle. This CDR3 has 10 residues. DNA for the CDR3: TGCAGTGCTGGTACAGGGATTCGCACCTTC. Amino acids: CSAGTGIRTF.

Comment on this clone: The sample has other DNA sequences that encode this CDR3 too. The rearrangement joins TRBV6-5 to TRBJ2-3; TRBD1 might be the D (6 bases). Per the germline V gene, CDR1 is MNHEY and CDR2 is SVGAGI. CDR3 length: 13 amino acids. V lost 6 bases to trimming and J lost 4 bases, with 11 bases between them. This CDR3 is CASRLQGPDTQYF. The CDR3, as DNA: TGTGCCAGCAGGCTACAGGGACCAGATACGCAGTATTTT.

This chain links TRBV6-5 with TRBJ2-1, with a possible D match to TRBD2 (6 bases). Trimming shortened V by 6 bases and J by 10 bases, and 16 bases separated the two germline ends. Germline V gene data show CDR1 as MNHEY and CDR2 as SVGAGI. This CDR3 has 13 residues. CDR3 coding DNA: TGTGCCAGCAGGCGGGACGCCGCTGGGGAGCAGTTCTTC. Encoded protein: CASRRDAAGEQFF.

The CDR3 region is CSAGGGQEQFF. The DNA of the CDR3 is TGCAGCGCCGGGGGTGGCCAAGAGCAGTTCTTC. The V gene is TRBV29-1, the J gene TRBJ2-1; D might be TRBD2 (6 bases). V was shortened by 7 bases and J by 10 bases, with 14 bases between the two germline ends. Germline V gene data show CDR1 as SQVTM and CDR2 as ANQGSEA. The CDR3 sequence is 11 residues long.

The CDR3: CASSERQGGSPQHF. The CDR3 bases are TGTGCCAGCAGCGAGCGACAGGGAGGATCGCCCCAGCATTTT. The V and J genes are TRBV9 and TRBJ1-5; TRBD1 agrees at 7 bases. The CDR3 has 14 amino acids. The germline V gene encodes CDR1 SGDLS and CDR2 YYNGEE. With 3 bases clipped from V and 9 bases from J, the junction kept 9 bases outside the gene matches. Complete variable domain (other parts from reference TRBV9 and TRBJ1-5): DSGVTQTPKHLITATGQRVTLRCSPRSGDLSVYWYQQSLDQGLQFLIQYYNGEERAKGNILERFSAQQFPDLHSELNLSSLELGDSALYFCASSERQGGSPQHFGDGTRLSIL.

This clone has a handful of counts. CDR3 protein: CASSYRGSGSVEQFF. As DNA, the CDR3 is TGTGCCAGCAGTTACAGGGGTAGCGGGAGCGTCGAGCAGTTCTTC. The chain joins TRBV6-5 to TRBJ2-1; 9 positions agree with TRBD2. The V gene's germline CDR1 is MNHEY and CDR2 SVGAGI. CDR3 length: 15 residues. Unmatched junction bases numbered 9, after V lost 2 bases and J lost 10 bases.

This rearrangement joins TRBV6-1 to TRBJ2-2; 10 nucleotides agree with TRBD1. The V segment lost 0 bases and the J segment 6 bases; nucleotides outside the gene matches: 4. The CDR3 has 16 amino acids. Germline CDR1 and CDR2: MNHNS and SASEGT. For the CDR3, the DNA is TGTGCCAGCAGTGAAGCGCCGGGACAGGGGTCCGGGGAGCTGTTTTTT. Encoded protein: CASSEAPGQGSGELFF.

The chain uses TRBV6-5 and TRBJ2-7; TRBD1 aligns across 10 bases. CDR3 length equals 14 residues. The V and J ends lost 6 bases and 3 bases, in that order; junction bases with no gene match: 5. From germline, CDR1 is MNHEY and CDR2 SVGAGI. CDR3 in amino acids: CASRTGGSIYEQYF. For the CDR3, the DNA is TGTGCCAGCAGGACAGGGGGCTCAATCTACGAGCAGTACTTC.

J is TRBJ1-2 and V is TRBV20-1; D is unresolved. Trimming took off 3 bases at V and 2 bases at J, with 7 bases between the two ends. CDR1 and CDR2 (germline): DFQATT, SNEGSKA (reference sequence). The CDR3 has 12 residues. The CDR3 nucleotides read TGCAGTGCTAGTGAGGAGAACTATGGCTACACCTTC. Protein product: CSASEENYGYTF.

This chain joins TRBV19 and TRBJ1-1; no reliable D call. V was clipped by 8 bases and J by 5 bases, with 12 bases between them. CDR3 size: 12 residues. The germline V gene encodes CDR1 LNHDA and CDR2 SQIVND (reference sequence). CDR3 in amino acids: CASGLRSTEAFF. As DNA, the CDR3 is TGTGCCAGTGGCCTTCGCAGTACTGAAGCTTTCTTT.